This T cell receptor beta chain was sequenced for a study of memory CD4+ T cells and cytomegalovirus serostatus. Broader study findings: The CMV-associated TCR signature appears largely within the CD4+ memory repertoire.

The method was immunoSEQ multiplex PCR; TCRdb's version includes in-frame clones alone and lacks a portion of them. The table records more than 35,000 clones, around 84% of them present only once. This clone was seen more than once but under ten times. Antigen unknown. The sort gate was single viable CD3+CD4+CD8-CD45RO+ cells for memory CD4+ T cells. Sequencing was done on a sample of memory CD4+ T cells from blood. This clonotype was sampled from an adult in good health and CMV-seronegative.

CDR3 nucleotides: TGCGCCAGCAGCCCAATACAACTGGACAGTCAAGAGACCCAGTACTTC. The encoded protein is CASSPIQLDSQETQYF. The chain has TRBV4-1 and TRBJ2-5, with D perhaps TRBD1 (6 bases). CDR3 length equals 16 residues. Germline values: CDR1 MGHRA, CDR2 YSYEKL. The germline V and J ends were trimmed by 4 bases and 2 bases, with 17 bases remaining between them.